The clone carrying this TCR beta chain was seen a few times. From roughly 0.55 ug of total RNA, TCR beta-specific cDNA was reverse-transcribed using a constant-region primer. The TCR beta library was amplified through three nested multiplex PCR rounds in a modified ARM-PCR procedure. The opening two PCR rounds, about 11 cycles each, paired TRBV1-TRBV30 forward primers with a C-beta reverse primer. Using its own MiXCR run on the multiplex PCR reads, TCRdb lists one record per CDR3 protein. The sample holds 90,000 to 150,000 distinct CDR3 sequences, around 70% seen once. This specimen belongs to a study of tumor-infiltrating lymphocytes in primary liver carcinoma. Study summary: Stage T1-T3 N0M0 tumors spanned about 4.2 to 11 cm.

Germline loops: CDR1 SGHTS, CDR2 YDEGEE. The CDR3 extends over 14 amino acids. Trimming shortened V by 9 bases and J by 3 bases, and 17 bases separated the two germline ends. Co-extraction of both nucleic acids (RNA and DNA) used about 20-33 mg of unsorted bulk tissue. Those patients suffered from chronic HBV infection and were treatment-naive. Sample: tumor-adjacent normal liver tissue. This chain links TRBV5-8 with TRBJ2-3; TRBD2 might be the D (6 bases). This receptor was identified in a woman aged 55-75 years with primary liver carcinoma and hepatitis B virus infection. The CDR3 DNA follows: TGTGCCATCAGTAAACTAGCTGGAACAGATACGCAGTATTTT. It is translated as CAISKLAGTDTQYF.